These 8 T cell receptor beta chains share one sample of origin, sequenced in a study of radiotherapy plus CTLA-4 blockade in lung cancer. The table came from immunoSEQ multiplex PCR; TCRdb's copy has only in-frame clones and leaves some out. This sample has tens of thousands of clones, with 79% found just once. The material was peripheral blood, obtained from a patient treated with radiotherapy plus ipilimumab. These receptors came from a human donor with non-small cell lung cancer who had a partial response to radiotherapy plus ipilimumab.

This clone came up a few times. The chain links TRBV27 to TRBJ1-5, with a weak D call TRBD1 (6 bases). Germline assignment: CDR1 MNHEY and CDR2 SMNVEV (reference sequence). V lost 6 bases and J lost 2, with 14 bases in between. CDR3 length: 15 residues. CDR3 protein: CASSPIGGRNQPQHF. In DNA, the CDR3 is TGTGCCAGCAGCCCAATCGGGGGGCGCAATCAGCCCCAGCATTTT.

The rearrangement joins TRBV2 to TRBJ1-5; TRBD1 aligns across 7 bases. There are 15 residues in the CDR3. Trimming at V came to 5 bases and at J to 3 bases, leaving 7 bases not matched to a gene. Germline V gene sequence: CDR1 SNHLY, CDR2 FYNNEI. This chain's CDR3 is CASSRTGDTNQPQHF. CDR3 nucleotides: TGTGCCAGCAGTCGGACAGGAGATACCAATCAGCCCCAGCATTTT.

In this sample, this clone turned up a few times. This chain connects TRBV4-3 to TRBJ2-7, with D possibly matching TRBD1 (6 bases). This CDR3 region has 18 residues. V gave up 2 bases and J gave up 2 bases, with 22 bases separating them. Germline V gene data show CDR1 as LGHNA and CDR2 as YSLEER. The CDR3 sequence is CASSQTILTGRGTYEQYF. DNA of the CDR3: TGCGCCAGCAGCCAAACCATCCTCACAGGGCGAGGGACCTACGAGCAGTACTTC.

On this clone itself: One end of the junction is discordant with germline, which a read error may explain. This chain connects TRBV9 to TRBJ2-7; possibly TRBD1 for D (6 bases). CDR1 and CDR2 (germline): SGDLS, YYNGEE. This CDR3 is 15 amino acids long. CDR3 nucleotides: TGTGCCAACAGCGTAGAGGGGGACATGACCTACGAGCAGTACTTC. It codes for CANSVEGDMTYEQYF.

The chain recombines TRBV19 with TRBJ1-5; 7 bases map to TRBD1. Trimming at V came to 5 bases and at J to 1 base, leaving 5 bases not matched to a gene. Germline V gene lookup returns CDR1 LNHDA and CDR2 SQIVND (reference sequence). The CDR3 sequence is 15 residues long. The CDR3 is CASSGTALSNQPQHF. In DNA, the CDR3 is TGTGCCAGTAGTGGGACAGCCTTGAGCAATCAGCCCCAGCATTTT.

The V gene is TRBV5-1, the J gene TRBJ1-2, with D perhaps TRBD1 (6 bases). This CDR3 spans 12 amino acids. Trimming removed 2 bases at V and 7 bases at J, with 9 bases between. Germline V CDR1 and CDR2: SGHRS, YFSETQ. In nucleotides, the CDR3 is TGCGCCAGCAGCTTCACAGGGTTTGGCTACACCTTC. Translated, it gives CASSFTGFGYTF.

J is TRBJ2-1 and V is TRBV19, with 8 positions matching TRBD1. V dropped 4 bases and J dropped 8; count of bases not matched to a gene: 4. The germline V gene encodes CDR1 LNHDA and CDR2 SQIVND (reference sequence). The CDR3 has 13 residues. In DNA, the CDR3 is TGTGCCAGTAGTAGCGACAGGGGACATGAGCAGTTCTTC. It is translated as CASSSDRGHEQFF.

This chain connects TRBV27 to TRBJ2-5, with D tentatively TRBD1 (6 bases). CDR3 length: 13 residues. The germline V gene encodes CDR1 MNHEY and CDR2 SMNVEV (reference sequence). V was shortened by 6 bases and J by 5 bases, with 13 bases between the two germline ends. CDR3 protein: CASSYREKETQYF. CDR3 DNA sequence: TGTGCCAGCAGCTACAGGGAGAAGGAGACCCAGTACTTC.